This T cell receptor beta chain was identified in a study of beta chain features in type 1 diabetes. Sequenced material consisted of expressed TCRB transcripts (all of the isolated RNA was reverse transcribed). Sequenced by immunoSEQ multiplex PCR; TCRdb stores in-frame clones only, minus some. The sample has about 320,000 clones, around 13% seen once. On this clone: The antigen remains unidentified.

Study conclusions and caveats: Diminished insertions and augmented deletions at VDJ junctions characterized type 1 diabetes patients.

The sample was central memory CD4+ T cells from blood. The clonotype originates from a man aged 30-40 years in good health.

As DNA, the CDR3 is TGTGCCAGCAGCAAAGAGGGTCGGGACAAAGATAAGGCTGAAGCTTTCTTT. It specifies CASSKEGRDKDKAEAFF. The rearrangement uses TRBV21-1 and TRBJ1-1; the D segment call TRBD1 is taken from the table without a DNA check. TRBV21-1 constitutes a pseudogene. The CDR3 sequence is 17 residues long.